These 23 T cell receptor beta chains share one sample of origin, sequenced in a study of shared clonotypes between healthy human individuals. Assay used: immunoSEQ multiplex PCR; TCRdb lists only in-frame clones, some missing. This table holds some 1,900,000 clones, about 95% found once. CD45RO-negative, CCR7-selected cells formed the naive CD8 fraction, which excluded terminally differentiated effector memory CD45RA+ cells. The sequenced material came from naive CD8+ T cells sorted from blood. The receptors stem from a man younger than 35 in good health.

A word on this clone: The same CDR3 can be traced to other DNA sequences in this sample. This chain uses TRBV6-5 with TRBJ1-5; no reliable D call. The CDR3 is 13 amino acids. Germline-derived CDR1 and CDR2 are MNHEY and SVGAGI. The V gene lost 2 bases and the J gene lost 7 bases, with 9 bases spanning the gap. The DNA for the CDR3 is TGTGCCAGCAGTTACGGGCTAGGACAGCCCCAGCATTTT. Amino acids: CASSYGLGQPQHF.

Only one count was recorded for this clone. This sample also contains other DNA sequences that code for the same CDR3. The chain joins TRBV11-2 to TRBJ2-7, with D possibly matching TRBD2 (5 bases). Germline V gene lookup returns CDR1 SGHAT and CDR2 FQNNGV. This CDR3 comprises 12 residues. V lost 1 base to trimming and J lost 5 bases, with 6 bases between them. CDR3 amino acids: CASSLAGDEQYF. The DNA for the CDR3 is TGTGCCAGCAGCTTAGCCGGGGACGAGCAGTACTTC.

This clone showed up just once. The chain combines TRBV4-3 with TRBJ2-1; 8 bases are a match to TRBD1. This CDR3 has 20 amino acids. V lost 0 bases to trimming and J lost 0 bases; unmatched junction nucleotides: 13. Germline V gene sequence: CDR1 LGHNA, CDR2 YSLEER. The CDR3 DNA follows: TGCGCCAGCAGCCAAGATCCCCGGACAGGGTTACCAAGCTCCTACAATGAGCAGTTCTTC. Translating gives CASSQDPRTGLPSSYNEQFF.

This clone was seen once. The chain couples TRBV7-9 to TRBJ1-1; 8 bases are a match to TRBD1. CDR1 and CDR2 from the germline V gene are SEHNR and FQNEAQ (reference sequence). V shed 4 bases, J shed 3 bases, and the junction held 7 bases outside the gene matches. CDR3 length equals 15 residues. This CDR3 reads CASSYLQGAHTEAFF. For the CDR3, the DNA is TGTGCCAGCAGCTACCTTCAGGGGGCGCACACTGAAGCTTTCTTT.

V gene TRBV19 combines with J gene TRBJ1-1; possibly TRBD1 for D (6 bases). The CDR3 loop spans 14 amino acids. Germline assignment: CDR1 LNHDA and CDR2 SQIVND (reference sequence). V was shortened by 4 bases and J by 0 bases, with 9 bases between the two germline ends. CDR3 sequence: CASSKDSLNTEAFF. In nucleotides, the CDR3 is TGTGCCAGTAGTAAGGACAGCTTGAACACTGAAGCTTTCTTT.

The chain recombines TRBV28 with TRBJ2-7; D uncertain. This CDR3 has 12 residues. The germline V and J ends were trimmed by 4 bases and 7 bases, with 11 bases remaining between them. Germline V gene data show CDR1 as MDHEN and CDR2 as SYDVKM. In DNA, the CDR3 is TGTGCCAGCAGTTCCCCCCCCGGAGAGCAGTACTTC. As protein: CASSSPPGEQYF. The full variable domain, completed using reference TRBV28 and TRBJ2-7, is DVKVTQSSRYLVKRTGEKVFLECVQDMDHENMFWYRQDPGLGLRLIYFSYDVKMKEKGDIPEGYSVSREKKERFSLILESASTNQTSMYLCASSSPPGEQYFGPGTRLTVT.

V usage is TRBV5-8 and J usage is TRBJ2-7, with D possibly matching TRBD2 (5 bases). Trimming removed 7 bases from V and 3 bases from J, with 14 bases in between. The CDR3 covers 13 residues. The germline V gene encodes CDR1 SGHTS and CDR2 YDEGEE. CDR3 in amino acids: CASDDYQNYEQYF. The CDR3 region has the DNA TGTGCCAGCGACGACTACCAAAACTACGAGCAGTACTTC.

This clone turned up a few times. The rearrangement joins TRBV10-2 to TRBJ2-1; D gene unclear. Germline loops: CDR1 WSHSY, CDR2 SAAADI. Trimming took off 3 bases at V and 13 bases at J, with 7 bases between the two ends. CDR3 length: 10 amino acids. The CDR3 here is CASSDGVQFF. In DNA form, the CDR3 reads TGCGCCAGCAGTGATGGGGTACAGTTCTTC.

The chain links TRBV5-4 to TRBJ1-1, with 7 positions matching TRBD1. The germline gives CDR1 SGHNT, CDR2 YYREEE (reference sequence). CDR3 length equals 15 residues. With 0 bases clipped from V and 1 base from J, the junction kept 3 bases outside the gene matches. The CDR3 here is CASSLEGGANTEAFF. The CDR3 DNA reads TGTGCCAGCAGCTTGGAAGGGGGCGCGAACACTGAAGCTTTCTTT. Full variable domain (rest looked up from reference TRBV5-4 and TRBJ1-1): ETGVTQSPTHLIKTRGQQVTLRCSSQSGHNTVSWYQQALGQGPQFIFQYYREEENGRGNFPPRFSGLQFPNYSSELNVNALELDDSALYLCASSLEGGANTEAFFGQGTRLTVV.

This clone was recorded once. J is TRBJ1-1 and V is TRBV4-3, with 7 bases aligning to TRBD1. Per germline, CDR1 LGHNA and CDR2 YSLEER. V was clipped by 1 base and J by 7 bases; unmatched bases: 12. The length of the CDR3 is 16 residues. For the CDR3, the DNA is TGCGCCAGCAGCCAAGTAACAGGGGCGCAAGGGTTTGAAGCTTTCTTT. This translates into CASSQVTGAQGFEAFF.

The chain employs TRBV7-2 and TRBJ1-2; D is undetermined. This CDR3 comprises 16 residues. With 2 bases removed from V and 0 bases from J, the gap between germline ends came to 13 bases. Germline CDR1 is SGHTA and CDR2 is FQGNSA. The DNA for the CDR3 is TGTGCCAGCAGCTTATACAGCGACATTGCTAACTATGGCTACACCTTC. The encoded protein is CASSLYSDIANYGYTF.

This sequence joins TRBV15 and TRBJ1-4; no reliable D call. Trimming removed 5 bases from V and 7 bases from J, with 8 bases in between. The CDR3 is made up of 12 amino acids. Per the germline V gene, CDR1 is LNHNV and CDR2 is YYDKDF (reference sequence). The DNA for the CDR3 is TGTGCCACCAGCGATGGACCTGAAAAACTGTTTTTT. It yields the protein CATSDGPEKLFF.

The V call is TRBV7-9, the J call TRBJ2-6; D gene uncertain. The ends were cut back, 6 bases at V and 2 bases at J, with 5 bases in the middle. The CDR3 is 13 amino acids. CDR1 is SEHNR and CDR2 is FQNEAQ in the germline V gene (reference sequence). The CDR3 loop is CASRPPGANVLTF. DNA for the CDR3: TGTGCCAGCAGACCCCCTGGGGCCAACGTCCTGACTTTC.

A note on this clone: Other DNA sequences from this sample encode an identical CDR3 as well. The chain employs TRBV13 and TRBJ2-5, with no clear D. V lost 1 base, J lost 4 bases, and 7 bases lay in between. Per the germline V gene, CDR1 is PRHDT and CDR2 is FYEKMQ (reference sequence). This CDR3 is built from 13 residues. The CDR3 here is CASSLEVGETQYF. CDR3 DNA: TGTGCCAGCAGCTTAGAGGTGGGAGAGACCCAGTACTTC.

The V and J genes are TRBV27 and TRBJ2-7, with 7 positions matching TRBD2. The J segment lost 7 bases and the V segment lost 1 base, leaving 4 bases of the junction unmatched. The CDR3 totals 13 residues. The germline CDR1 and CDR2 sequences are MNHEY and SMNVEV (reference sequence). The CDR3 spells CASSLLSGGEQYF. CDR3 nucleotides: TGTGCCAGCAGTTTATTGTCCGGGGGGGAGCAGTACTTC.

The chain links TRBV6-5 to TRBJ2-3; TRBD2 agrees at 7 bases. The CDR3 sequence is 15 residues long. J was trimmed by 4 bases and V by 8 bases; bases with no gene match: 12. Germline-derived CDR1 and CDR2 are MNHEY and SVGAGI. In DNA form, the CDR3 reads TGTGCCAGCCGACATCTAGCGGAAGACGCAGATACGCAGTATTTT. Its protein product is CASRHLAEDADTQYF.

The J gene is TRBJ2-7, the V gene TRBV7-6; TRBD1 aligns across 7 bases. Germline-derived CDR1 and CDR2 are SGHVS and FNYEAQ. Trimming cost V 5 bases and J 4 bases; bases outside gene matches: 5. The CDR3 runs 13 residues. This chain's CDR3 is CASSPGTVYEQYF. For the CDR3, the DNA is TGTGCCAGCAGCCCCGGGACAGTGTACGAGCAGTACTTC.

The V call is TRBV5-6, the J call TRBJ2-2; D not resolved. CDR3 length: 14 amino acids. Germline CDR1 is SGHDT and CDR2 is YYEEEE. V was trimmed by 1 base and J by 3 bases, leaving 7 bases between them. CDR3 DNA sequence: TGTGCCAGCAGCTTGTGGGCGGACACCGGGGAGCTGTTTTTT. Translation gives CASSLWADTGELFF.

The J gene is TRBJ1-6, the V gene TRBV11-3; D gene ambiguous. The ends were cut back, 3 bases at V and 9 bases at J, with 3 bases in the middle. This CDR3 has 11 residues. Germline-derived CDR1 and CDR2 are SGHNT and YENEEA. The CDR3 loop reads CASSLFSPLHF. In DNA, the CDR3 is TGTGCCAGCAGCTTGTTTTCACCCCTCCACTTT. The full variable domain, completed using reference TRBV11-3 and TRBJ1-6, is EAGVVQSPRYKIIEKKQPVAFWCNPISGHNTLYWYLQNLGQGPELLIRYENEEAVDDSQLPKDRFSAERLKGVDSTLKIQPAELGDSAVYLCASSLFSPLHFGNGTRLTVT.

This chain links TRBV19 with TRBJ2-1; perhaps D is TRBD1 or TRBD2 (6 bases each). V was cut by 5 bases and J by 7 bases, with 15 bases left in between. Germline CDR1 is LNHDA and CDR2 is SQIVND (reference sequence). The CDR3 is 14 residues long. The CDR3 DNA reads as TGTGCCAGTAGTGGGCCCGGGGGCTGGAATGAGCAGTTCTTC. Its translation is CASSGPGGWNEQFF.

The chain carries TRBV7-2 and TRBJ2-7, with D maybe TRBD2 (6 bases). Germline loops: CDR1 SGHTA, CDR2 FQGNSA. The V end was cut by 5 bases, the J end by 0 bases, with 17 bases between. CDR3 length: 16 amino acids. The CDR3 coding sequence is TGTGCCAGCAGCGCCCCGGGACTCCTAAGCTCCTACGAGCAGTACTTC. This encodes CASSAPGLLSSYEQYF.

CDR3 DNA: TGCGCCAGCAGCCAACAAGGGGACAGGGGGGAAGAGCAGTACTTC. Translated: CASSQQGDRGEEQYF. The gene calls are TRBV4-1 and TRBJ2-7, with 11 positions matching TRBD1. Trimming removed 2 bases from V and 7 bases from J; junction bases left unmatched: 7. There are 15 residues in the CDR3. CDR1 and CDR2 (germline): MGHRA, YSYEKL.

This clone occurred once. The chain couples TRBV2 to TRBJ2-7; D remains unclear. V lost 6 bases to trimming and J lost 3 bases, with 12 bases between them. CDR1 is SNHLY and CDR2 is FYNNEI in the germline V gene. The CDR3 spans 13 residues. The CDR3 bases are TGTGCCAGCAGCGACGGGTCACTCTACGAGCAGTACTTC. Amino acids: CASSDGSLYEQYF.